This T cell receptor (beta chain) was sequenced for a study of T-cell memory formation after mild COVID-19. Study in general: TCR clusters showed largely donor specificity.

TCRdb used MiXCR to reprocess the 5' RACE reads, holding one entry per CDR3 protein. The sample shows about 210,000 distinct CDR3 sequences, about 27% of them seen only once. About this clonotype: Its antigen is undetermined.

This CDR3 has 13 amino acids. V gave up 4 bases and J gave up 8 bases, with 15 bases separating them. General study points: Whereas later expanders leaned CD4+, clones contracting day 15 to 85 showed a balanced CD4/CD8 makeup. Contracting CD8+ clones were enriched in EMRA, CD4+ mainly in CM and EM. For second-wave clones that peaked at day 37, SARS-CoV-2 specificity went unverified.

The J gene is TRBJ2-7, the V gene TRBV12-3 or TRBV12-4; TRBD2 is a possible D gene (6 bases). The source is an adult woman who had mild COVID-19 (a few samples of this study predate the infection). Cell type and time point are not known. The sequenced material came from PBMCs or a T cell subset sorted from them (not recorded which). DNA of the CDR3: TGTGCCAGCAGTTATGGCAGGGAGGTGCAGCAGTACTTC. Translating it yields CASSYGREVQQYF.